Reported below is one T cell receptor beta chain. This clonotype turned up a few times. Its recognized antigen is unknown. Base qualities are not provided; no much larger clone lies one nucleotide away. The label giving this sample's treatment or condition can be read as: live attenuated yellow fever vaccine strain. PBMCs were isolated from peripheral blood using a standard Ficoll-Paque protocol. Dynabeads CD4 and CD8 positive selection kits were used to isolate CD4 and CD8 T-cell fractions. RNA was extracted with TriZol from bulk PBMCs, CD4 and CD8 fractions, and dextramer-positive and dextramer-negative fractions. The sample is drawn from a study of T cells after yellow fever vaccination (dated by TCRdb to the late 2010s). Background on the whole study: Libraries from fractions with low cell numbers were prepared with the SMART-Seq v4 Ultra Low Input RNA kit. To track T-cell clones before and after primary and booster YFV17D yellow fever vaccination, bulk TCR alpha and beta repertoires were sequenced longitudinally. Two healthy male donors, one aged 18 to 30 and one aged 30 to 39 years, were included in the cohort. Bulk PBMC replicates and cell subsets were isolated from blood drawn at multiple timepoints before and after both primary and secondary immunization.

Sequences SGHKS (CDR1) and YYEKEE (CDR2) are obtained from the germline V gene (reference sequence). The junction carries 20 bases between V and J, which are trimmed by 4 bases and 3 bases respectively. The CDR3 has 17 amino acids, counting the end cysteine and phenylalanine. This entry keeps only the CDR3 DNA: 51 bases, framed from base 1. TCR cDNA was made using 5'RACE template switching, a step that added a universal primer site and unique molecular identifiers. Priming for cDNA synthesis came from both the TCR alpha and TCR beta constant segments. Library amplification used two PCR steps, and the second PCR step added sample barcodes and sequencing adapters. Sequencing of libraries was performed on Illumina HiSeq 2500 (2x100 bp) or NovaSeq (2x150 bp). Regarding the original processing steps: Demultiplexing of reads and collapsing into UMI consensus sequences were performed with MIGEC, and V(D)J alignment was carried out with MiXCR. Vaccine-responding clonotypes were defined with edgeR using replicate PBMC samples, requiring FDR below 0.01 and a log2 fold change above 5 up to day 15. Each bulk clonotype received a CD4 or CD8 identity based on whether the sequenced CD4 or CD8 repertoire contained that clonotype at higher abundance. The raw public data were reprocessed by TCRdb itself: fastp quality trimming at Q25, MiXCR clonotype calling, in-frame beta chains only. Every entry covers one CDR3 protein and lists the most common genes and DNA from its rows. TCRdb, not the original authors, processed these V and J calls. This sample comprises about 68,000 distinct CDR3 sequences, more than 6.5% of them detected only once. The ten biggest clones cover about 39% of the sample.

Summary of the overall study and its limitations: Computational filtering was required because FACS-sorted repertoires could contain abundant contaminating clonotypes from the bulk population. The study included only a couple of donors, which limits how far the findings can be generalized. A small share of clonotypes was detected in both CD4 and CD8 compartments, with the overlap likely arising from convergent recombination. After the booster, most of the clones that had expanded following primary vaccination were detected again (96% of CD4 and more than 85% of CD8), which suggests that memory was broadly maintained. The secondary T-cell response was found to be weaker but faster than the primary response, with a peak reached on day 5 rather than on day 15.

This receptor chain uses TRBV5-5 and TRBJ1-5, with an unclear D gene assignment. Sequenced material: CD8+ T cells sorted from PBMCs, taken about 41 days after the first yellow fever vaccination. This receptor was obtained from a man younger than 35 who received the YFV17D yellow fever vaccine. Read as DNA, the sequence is TGTGCCAGCAGCAAGGACGGCCCTTTCCTTACCAATCAGCCCCAGCATTTT. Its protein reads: CASSKDGPFLTNQPQHF.